This TCR beta chain was observed in a study of blood T cell repertoires in COVID-19. The germline V gene has CDR1 SQVTM and CDR2 ANQGSEA. The CDR3 runs 13 residues. Trimming stripped 4 bases from V and 4 bases from J, with 11 bases between. In the original workflow: Amplification of reference gene primers was used by the study to estimate nucleated cell counts. Data came from immunoSEQ multiplex PCR; TCRdb stores just in-frame clones and leaves some out. The D gene and trimming were derived from the DNA, and the V and J assignments and clone size from that table. There are approximately 330,000 clones in the sample; roughly 89% occur only once, and around 1% lies in the top ten. Enrollment of patients from Seattle took place during active infection, with longitudinal follow-up.

This clonotype was obtained from a woman in her forties with COVID-19, enrolled during active disease. The chain is built from TRBV29-1 and TRBJ1-3; D possibly corresponds to TRBD1 (6 bases). The material sequenced was peripheral blood. The CDR3 bases are TGCAGCGTTGTGCAGGGGCCCGGAAACACCATATATTTT. Translation: CSVVQGPGNTIYF.